This T cell receptor (beta chain) appears in the sequencing data of a study of T cells in Graves' hyperthyroidism and ophthalmopathy (dated by TCRdb to the late 2010s). Notes on the research overall: Peripheral blood samples were taken at initial diagnosis, before any treatment was given. To identify distinguishing TCR V-J signatures, a discovery cohort of about a hundred patients was used, comprising 43 with Graves' ophthalmopathy and 57 with stable Graves' hyperthyroidism. An independent validation cohort of under 20 hyperthyroidism patients and about 16 patients who later progressed to ophthalmopathy tested prospective prediction of ophthalmopathy. The 75 to 100 discovery patients were randomly split 7:3 into training and test sets. Thyroid tissue and blood T-cell repertoires from several Graves' hyperthyroidism patients were also compared in the study. Once sampling was done, hyperthyroidism patients were given methimazole at a starting dose of 30 mg daily, whereas ophthalmopathy patients were given high-dose intravenous methylprednisolone. The paper reports TCR Vbeta CDR3 sequencing of some 140 peripheral blood samples: around 41 ophthalmopathy, about 75 hyperthyroidism and approximately 17 progressor patients. Results the study describes overall, beyond this receptor: No statistical method was used to set the sample size in advance, and investigators knew the group allocation. In validation, the model predicted progression to ophthalmopathy a median of roughly six months before onset, with about 67% sensitivity and just under 75% specificity. Most expanded thyroid clonotypes (frequency above 0.001) were also found in blood, which suggests that blood repertoires may mirror thyroid immune responses. Ophthalmopathy was separated from stable hyperthyroidism by a 13 V-J signature model, with about 86% sensitivity and about 84% specificity obtained in cross-validation and 80%/75% obtained in testing.

The junction carries 13 bases between V and J, which are trimmed by 4 bases and 4 bases respectively. The CDR3 goes from the cysteine to the phenylalanine over 15 residues. Solely the CDR3 DNA is kept, with 45 bases framed from the first base. The germline V gene (reference sequence) provides CDR1 SGHAT and CDR2 FQDESV. A patient counted as having stable Graves' hyperthyroidism if no progression to ophthalmopathy occurred over 18 months of follow-up. Hyperthyroidism patients were newly diagnosed, had a disease duration of under 2 months, and were aged 18 to 65 years. Any patient with an uncontrolled infection, another autoimmune disease, pregnancy or lactation was excluded. Clinical symptoms, serum thyroxine and TRAb, thyroid ultrasound, and orbital computed tomography formed the basis for the diagnoses. Ficoll-Paque density gradient centrifugation was used to isolate PBMCs from 10 ml of fresh peripheral blood. Trizol reagent was used to extract total RNA, and RNA quality was then checked on an Agilent 2100 Bioanalyzer.

Amplification of TCR beta CDR3 regions was carried out from RNA transcripts. A first-round RT-PCR of the TCR CDR3 used the HTBI primer set with the Qiagen OneStep RT-PCR kit. Libraries were constructed in a second round of multiplex PCR, after which size selection and purification were performed. The libraries were sequenced on an Illumina HiSeq2000 using paired-end 100 bp reads. The original methods were these. SOAPnuke was used to process the raw data, with reads discarded if the reads contained adapters or uncalled bases, had a mean Phred below 15, or lacked an exact constant-primer or identifier match. High-quality paired reads were merged using COPE v1.2.5, and each unique nucleotide sequence was defined as a clonotype. MiTCR v1.1 was used to align clonotypes to the IMGT TRBV, TRBD and TRBJ reference segments. Only V-J combinations with frequency above 0.0001, covering about 99% of repertoires, were analysed. A TCS score was defined as the ratio of F50 (clonal expansion) to E x V (chaos), with BLOSUM62-based TCRdist applied between CDR3 peptides within each V-J. Welch's t-statistics and random forest reduced roughly 500 V-J features to fewer than 15, which were used in a naive Bayes classifier (R e1071). TCRdb passed the public sequencing reads through fastp at Q25 and MiXCR, retaining productive beta sequences. Rows are combined by CDR3 protein, so each entry shows the most common genes and DNA. Clone size and V and J calls follow TCRdb, not the original study. The sample profile shows 650,000 to 700,000 distinct CDR3 sequences; 15% to 20% of them were found once. The ten largest clones take up 15% to 19% of the sample.

With respect to this clonotype: Its antigen is still unknown. Within one base of it there is no much larger clone, and no base qualities were kept.

Sequencing used blood. The TCR originated in a man aged 50 to 59 with Graves' hyperthyroidism. The chain joins TRBV11-1 to TRBJ2-2; TRBD2 is a weak D gene call, 5 bases matching. CDR3 protein: CASSSPRLSTGELFF. The DNA is TGTGCCAGCAGCTCACCGAGACTAAGCACCGGGGAGCTGTTTTTT.